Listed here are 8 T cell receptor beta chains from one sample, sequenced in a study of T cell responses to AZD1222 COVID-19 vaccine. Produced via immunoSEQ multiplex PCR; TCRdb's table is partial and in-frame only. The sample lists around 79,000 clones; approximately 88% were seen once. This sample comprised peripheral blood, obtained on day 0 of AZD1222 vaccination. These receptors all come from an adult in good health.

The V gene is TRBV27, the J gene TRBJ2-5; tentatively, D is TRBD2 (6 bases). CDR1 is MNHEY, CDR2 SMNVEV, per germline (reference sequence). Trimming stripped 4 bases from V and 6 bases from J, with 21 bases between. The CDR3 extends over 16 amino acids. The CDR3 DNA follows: TGTGCCAGCAGTTCCCTCCGGACTACCGGCCCGAAGACCCAGTACTTC. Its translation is CASSSLRTTGPKTQYF.

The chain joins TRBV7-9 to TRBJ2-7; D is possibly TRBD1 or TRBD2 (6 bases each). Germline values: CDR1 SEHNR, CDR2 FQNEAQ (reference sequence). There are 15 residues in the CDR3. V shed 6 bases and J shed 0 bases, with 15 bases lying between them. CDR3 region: CASSPRGADSYEQYF. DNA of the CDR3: TGTGCCAGCAGTCCAAGGGGGGCAGACTCCTACGAGCAGTACTTC.

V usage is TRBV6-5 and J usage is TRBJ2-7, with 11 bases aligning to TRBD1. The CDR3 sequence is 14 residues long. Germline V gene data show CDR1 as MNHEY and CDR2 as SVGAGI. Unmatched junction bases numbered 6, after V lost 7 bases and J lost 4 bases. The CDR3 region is CASTKGTGGYEQYF. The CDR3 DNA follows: TGTGCCAGCACCAAGGGGACAGGGGGATACGAGCAGTACTTC.

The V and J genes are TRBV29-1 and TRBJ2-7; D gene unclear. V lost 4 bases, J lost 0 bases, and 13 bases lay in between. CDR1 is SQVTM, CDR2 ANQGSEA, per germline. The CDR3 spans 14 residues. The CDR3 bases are TGCAGCGTTGGGATGGTAGGAAGCTCCTACGAGCAGTACTTC. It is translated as CSVGMVGSSYEQYF.

The CDR3 sequence is CASSPGQTSAGELFF. As DNA, the CDR3 is TGTGCCAGCAGCCCGGGACAGACATCGGCCGGGGAGCTGTTTTTT. The genes are TRBV6-5 and TRBJ2-2; the match to TRBD1 covers 7 bases. There are 15 residues in the CDR3. Germline V lookup: CDR1 MNHEY, CDR2 SVGAGI. V lost 6 bases, J lost 6 bases, and 10 bases stayed unmatched.

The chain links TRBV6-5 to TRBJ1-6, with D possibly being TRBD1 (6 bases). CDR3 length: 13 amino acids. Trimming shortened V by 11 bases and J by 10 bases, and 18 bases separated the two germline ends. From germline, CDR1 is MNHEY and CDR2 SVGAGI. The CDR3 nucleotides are TGTGCCGCGGTGGGGGGGCTTCGGTCACCCCTCCACTTT. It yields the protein CAAVGGLRSPLHF.

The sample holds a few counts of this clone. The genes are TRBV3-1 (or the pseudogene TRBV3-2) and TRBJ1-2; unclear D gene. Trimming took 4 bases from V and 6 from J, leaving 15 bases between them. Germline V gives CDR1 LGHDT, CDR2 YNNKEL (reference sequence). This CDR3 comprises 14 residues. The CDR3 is CASSPWPKGNGYTF. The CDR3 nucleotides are TGTGCCAGCAGCCCGTGGCCTAAAGGTAATGGCTACACCTTC.

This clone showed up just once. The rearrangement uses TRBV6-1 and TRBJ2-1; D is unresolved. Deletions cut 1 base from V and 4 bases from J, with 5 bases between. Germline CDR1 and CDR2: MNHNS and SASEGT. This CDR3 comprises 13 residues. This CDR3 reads CASSEGEYNEQFF. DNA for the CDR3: TGTGCCAGCAGTGAAGGGGAATACAATGAGCAGTTCTTC.